Each of the 18 T cell receptor beta chains below was sequenced from the same sample in a study of PD-1 blockade in classical Hodgkin lymphoma (dated by TCRdb to about 2020). Libraries were made using the immunoSEQ multiplex PCR assay. The immuneACCESS repertoire file appears here via TCRdb, limited to in-frame rearrangements. These files lack a portion of the clones; in checked studies, under half of the deficit traces to unresolved V genes, and the cause of the others is not known. The sample includes approximately 27,000 clones, with under 90% observed a single time. The ten largest clonotypes hold nearly 2.5% of the sample. The time point tag for this specimen amounts to: cycle 1 day 1 (C1D1), immediately before nivolumab initiation. Relapse after autologous stem cell transplantation had occurred in all trial patients, and cohorts A, B and C were distinguished by prior brentuximab vedotin exposure.

Material: peripheral blood mononuclear cells (PBMCs), obtained at baseline. The source is a human donor with classical Hodgkin lymphoma.

In this sample, this clone turned up once. The J gene is TRBJ2-7, the V gene TRBV5-1; weak D call: TRBD1 (6 bases). Trimming shortened V by 4 bases and J by 5 bases, and 19 bases separated the two germline ends. Germline CDR1 SGHRS, CDR2 YFSETQ. The CDR3 sequence is 15 residues long. CDR3 sequence reads: CASSPLQGISNEQYF. The CDR3 bases are TGCGCCAGCAGCCCACTACAGGGTATCAGTAACGAGCAGTACTTC.

The chain is built from TRBV5-1 and TRBJ2-1; D is ambiguous. This CDR3 spans 15 amino acids. Germline assignment: CDR1 SGHRS and CDR2 YFSETQ. The V end was cut by 0 bases, the J end by 2 bases, with 9 bases between. CDR3 DNA sequence: TGCGCCAGCAGCTTGGCGTCGGGTCCCTACAATGAGCAGTTCTTC. It encodes CASSLASGPYNEQFF.

The chain uses TRBV7-2 and TRBJ2-1, with TRBD2 as a possible D gene (6 bases). Germline CDR1 SGHTA, CDR2 FQGNSA. Trimming took off 3 bases at V and 10 bases at J, with 10 bases between the two ends. The CDR3 is 12 amino acids. The CDR3 protein is CASSLGLAEQFF. Here the CDR3 DNA reads TGTGCCAGCAGCTTGGGCCTAGCGGAGCAGTTCTTC.

The chain recombines TRBV5-1 with TRBJ1-1; D perhaps matches TRBD1 (5 bases). The germline gives CDR1 SGHRS, CDR2 YFSETQ. The length of the CDR3 is 15 residues. Trimming removed 2 bases at V and 3 bases at J, with 14 bases between. The DNA for the CDR3 is TGCGCCAGCAGCTTTAGAGGAGGGACGGACACTGAAGCTTTCTTT. This sequence encodes CASSFRGGTDTEAFF.

The CDR3 nucleotides read TGTGCCAGTAGTAGGAATAGCGCGGTTTCACCCCTCCACTTT. The encoded protein is CASSRNSAVSPLHF. The chain recombines TRBV19 with TRBJ1-6; D is uncertain. In germline, CDR1 is LNHDA, CDR2 SQIVND (reference sequence). Trimming took 4 bases from V and 9 from J, leaving 13 bases between them. This CDR3 region has 14 residues.

The genes are TRBV5-1 and TRBJ2-7, with D tentatively TRBD1 (6 bases). Germline CDR1 SGHRS, CDR2 YFSETQ. The CDR3 covers 15 residues. V was shortened by 0 bases and J by 1 base, with 11 bases between the two germline ends. As DNA, the CDR3 is TGCGCCAGCAGCTTGGTATCACAGGGTTCCTACGAGCAGTACTTC. This codes for CASSLVSQGSYEQYF.

This clone was found a few times. The chain recombines TRBV6-1 with TRBJ1-1; a weak D match, TRBD1 (6 bases). V lost 7 bases and J 1 base, leaving 13 bases between the germline ends. The CDR3 extends over 14 amino acids. CDR1 is MNHNS, CDR2 SASEGT, per germline. CDR3 in DNA: TGTGCCAGCATCTTACAGGGCCCGAACACTGAAGCTTTCTTT. It encodes CASILQGPNTEAFF.

V and J are TRBV5-4 and TRBJ1-3, with 7 bases that match TRBD1. Germline values: CDR1 SGHNT, CDR2 YYREEE (reference sequence). Unmatched junction bases numbered 7, after V lost 3 bases and J lost 4 bases. The CDR3 loop spans 15 amino acids. The CDR3 region has the DNA TGTGCCAGCAGCTACCTTACACAGGGGGGAAACACCATATATTTT. Translating it yields CASSYLTQGGNTIYF.

This clone was observed once. This chain connects TRBV5-1 to TRBJ2-5, with 7 bases aligning to TRBD2. Germline trimming cut 4 bases from V and 4 bases from J; bases unmatched to any gene: 7. Germline loops: CDR1 SGHRS, CDR2 YFSETQ. CDR3 length: 14 amino acids. The CDR3 is CASSPGGGLETQYF. The CDR3 coding sequence is TGCGCCAGCAGCCCTGGGGGAGGGCTAGAGACCCAGTACTTC.

The chain recombines TRBV6-6 with TRBJ1-4; 7 bases map to TRBD1. Germline V gene data show CDR1 as MNHNY and CDR2 as SVGAGI (reference sequence). V was pared by 2 bases and J by 9 bases, with 9 bases of the junction left unmatched. The CDR3 has 15 amino acids. This CDR3 reads CASSYQTPGQKKLFF. CDR3 DNA sequence: TGTGCCAGCAGTTACCAAACCCCGGGACAGAAAAAACTGTTTTTT.

The chain links TRBV10-3 to TRBJ1-2, with 7 bases matching TRBD1. The V gene end was trimmed by 4 bases and the J gene end by 5 bases; junction bases not matched to a gene: 7. The V gene's germline CDR1 is ENHRY and CDR2 SYGVKD. The CDR3 contains 14 residues. The CDR3 loop reads CAISATGLTYGYTF. The CDR3 region has the DNA TGTGCCATCAGTGCGACAGGGTTAACTTATGGCTACACCTTC.

The chain combines TRBV6-5 with TRBJ1-1; perhaps TRBD1 as D (5 bases). The CDR3 runs 14 residues. Trimming stripped 7 bases from V and 1 base from J, with 13 bases between. The V gene's germline CDR1 is MNHEY and CDR2 SVGAGI. CDR3 loop: CASKLTGTNTEAFF. CDR3 nucleotide sequence: TGTGCCAGCAAATTAACCGGGACGAACACTGAAGCTTTCTTT.

The chain is built from TRBV15 and TRBJ1-5, with D maybe TRBD1 (6 bases). Germline assignment: CDR1 LNHNV and CDR2 YYDKDF (reference sequence). The germline V and J ends were trimmed by 0 bases and 7 bases, with 13 bases remaining between them. The CDR3 length is 15 residues. The DNA of the CDR3 is TGTGCCACCAGCAGAGATAAACAGGGAAGCCAGCCCCAGCATTTT. Protein sequence: CATSRDKQGSQPQHF.

Points on this clone: The sample carries other DNA sequences with the same CDR3. The rearrangement uses TRBV7-8 and TRBJ2-1; 11 nucleotides align to TRBD1. CDR1 is SGHVS and CDR2 is FQNEAQ in the germline V gene. The trim removed 5 bases at V and 7 bases at J, leaving 4 bases unmatched. The CDR3 runs to 14 residues. The chain's CDR3 is CASSLGQGANEQFF. Written as DNA, the CDR3 is TGTGCCAGCAGCCTCGGACAGGGGGCGAATGAGCAGTTCTTC.

The chain has TRBV5-1 and TRBJ2-5, with D perhaps matching TRBD1 (5 bases). Germline-derived CDR1 and CDR2 are SGHRS and YFSETQ. Trimming left V 1 base short and J 4 bases short, with 8 bases between. The CDR3 consists of 13 residues. CDR3 sequence (DNA): TGCGCCAGCAGCTTGCAGGGTTCAGAGACCCAGTACTTC. Residues: CASSLQGSETQYF.

The chain carries TRBV2 and TRBJ1-2; the match to TRBD1 covers 8 bases. Germline lookup yields CDR1 SNHLY and CDR2 FYNNEI. J gave up 8 bases and V 3 bases, and 8 bases lay outside the gene matches. This CDR3 is 14 amino acids long. The CDR3 nucleotides are TGTGCCAGCAGTGACGTTGACAGGGGTAACGGCTACACCTTC. Amino acids: CASSDVDRGNGYTF.

The chain carries TRBV27 and TRBJ1-2; D possibly corresponds to TRBD1 (5 bases). CDR1 and CDR2 from the germline V gene are MNHEY and SMNVEV (reference sequence). The CDR3 consists of 15 residues. The V and J ends lost 5 bases and 5 bases respectively, with 18 bases between them. CDR3 sequence (DNA): TGTGCCAGCAGTCTTACGAATCAGGGTCTATATGGCTACACCTTC. As protein: CASSLTNQGLYGYTF.

The rearrangement uses TRBV5-4 and TRBJ2-3; no clear D gene. CDR1 is SGHNT, CDR2 YYREEE, per germline (reference sequence). The ends were cut back, 6 bases at V and 6 bases at J, with 14 bases in the middle. The CDR3 has 13 residues. The chain's CDR3 is CASTTQPGDTQYF. CDR3 bases: TGTGCCAGCACGACCCAGCCCGGGGATACGCAGTATTTT.